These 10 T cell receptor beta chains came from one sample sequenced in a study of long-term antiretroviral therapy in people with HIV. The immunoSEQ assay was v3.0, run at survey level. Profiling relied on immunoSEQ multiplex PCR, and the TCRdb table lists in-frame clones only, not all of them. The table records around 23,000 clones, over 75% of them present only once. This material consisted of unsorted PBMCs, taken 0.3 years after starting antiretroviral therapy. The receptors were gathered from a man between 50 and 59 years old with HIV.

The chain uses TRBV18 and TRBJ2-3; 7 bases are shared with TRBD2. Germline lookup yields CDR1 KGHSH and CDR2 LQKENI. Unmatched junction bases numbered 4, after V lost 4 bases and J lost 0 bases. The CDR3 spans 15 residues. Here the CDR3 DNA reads TGTGCCAGCTCACGCCAGCGGGGAAGCACAGATACGCAGTATTTT. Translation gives CASSRQRGSTDTQYF. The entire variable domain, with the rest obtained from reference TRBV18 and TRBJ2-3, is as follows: NAGVMQNPRHLVRRRGQEARLRCSPMKGHSHVYWYRQLPEEGLKFMVYLQKENIIDESGMPKERFSAEFPKEGPSILRIQQVVRGDSAAYFCASSRQRGSTDTQYFGPGTRLTVL.

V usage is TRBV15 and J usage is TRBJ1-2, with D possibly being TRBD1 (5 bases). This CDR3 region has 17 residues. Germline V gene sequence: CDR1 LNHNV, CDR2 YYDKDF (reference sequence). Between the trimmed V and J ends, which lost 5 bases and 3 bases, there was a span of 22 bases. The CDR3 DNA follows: TGTGCCACCAGCTCCCCATGGGGTGACAGCCCGTACTATGGCTACACCTTC. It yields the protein CATSSPWGDSPYYGYTF.

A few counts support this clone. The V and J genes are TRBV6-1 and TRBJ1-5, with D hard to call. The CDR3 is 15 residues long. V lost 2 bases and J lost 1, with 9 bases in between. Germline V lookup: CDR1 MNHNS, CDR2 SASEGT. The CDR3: CASSEYYPSNQPQHF. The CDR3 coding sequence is TGTGCCAGCAGTGAATATTACCCGAGCAATCAGCCCCAGCATTTT.

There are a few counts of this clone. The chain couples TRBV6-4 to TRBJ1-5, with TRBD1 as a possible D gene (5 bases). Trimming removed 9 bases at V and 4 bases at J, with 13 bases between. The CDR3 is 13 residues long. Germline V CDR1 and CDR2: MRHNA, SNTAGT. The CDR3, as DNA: TGTGCCAGTCCCCCAGGGTGTAATCAGCCCCAGCATTTT. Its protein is CASPPGCNQPQHF.

The CDR3 here is CASLGQGSSYNEQFF. DNA for the CDR3: TGTGCCAGTTTAGGACAGGGTAGCTCCTACAATGAGCAGTTCTTC. The chain links TRBV19 to TRBJ2-1, with 8 bases matching TRBD1. With V trimmed by 8 bases and J by 0 bases, 6 bases remained unmatched. Germline CDR1 reads LNHDA; CDR2 reads SQIVND (reference sequence). This CDR3 has 15 residues. The complete variable domain, with remaining parts taken from reference TRBV19 and TRBJ2-1, reads DGGITQSPKYLFRKEGQNVTLSCEQNLNHDAMYWYRQDPGQGLRLIYYSQIVNDFQKGDIAEGYSVSREKKESFPLTVTSAQKNPTAFYLCASLGQGSSYNEQFFGPGTRLTVL.

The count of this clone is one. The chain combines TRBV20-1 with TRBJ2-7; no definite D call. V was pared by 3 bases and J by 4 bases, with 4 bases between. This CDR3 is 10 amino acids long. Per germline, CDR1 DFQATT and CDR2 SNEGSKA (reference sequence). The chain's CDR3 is CSASKYEQYF. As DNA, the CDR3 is TGCAGTGCTAGTAAGTACGAGCAGTACTTC.

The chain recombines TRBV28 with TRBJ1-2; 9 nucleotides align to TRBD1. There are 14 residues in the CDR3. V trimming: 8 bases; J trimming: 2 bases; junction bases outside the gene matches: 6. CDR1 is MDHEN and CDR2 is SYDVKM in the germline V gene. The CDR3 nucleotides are TGTGCCAGCGGCTGGACAGGGGTGAACTATGGCTACACCTTC. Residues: CASGWTGVNYGYTF.

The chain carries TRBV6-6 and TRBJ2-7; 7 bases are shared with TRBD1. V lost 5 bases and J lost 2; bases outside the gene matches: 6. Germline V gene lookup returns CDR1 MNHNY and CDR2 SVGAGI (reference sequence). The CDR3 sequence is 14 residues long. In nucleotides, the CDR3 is TGTGCCAGCAGTACAGGGGTGAAGCCCTACGAGCAGTACTTC. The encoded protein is CASSTGVKPYEQYF.

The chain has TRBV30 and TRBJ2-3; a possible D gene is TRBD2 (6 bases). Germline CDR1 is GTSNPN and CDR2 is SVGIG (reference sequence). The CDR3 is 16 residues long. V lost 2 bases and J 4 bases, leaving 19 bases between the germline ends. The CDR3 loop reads CAWSPLAISMADTQYF. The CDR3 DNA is TGTGCCTGGAGTCCTCTAGCGATATCCATGGCAGATACGCAGTATTTT.

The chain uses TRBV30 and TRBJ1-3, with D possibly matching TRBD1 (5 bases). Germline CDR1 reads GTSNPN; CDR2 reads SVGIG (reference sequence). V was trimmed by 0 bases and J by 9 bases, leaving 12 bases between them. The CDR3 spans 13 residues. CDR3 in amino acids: CAWSVRTGTTIYF. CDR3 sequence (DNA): TGTGCCTGGAGTGTTCGAACCGGGACCACCATATATTTT.